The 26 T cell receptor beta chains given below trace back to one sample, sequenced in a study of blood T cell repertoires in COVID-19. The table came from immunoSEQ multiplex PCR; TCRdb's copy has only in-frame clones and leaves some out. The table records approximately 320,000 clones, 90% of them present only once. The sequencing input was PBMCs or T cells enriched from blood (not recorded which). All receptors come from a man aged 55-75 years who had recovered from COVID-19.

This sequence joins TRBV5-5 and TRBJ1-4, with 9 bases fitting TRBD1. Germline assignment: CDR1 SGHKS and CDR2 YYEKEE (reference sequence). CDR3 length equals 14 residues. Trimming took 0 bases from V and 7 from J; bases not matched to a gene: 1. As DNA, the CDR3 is TGTGCCAGCAGCTTGGACAGGGGGCCTGAAAAACTGTTTTTT. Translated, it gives CASSLDRGPEKLFF.

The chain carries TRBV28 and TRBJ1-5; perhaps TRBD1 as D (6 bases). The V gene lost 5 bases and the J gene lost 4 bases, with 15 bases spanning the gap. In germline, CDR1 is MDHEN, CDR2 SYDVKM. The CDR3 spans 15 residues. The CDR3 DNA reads TGTGCCAGCAGTCGGGGTCTAACAGGGAATCAGCCCCAGCATTTT. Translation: CASSRGLTGNQPQHF.

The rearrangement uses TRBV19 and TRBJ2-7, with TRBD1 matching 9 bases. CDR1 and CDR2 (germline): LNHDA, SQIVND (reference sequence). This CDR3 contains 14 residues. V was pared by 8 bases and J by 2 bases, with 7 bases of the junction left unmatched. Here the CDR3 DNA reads TGTGCCAGTCTCGGGACAGGGTCACCCTACGAGCAGTACTTC. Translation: CASLGTGSPYEQYF.

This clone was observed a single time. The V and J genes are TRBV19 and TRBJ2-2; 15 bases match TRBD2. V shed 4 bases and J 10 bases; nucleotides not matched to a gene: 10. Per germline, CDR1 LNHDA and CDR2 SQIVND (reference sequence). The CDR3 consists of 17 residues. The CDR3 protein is CASSTWTSGRAPAELFF. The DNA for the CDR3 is TGTGCCAGTAGTACCTGGACTAGCGGGAGGGCCCCGGCGGAGCTGTTTTTT.

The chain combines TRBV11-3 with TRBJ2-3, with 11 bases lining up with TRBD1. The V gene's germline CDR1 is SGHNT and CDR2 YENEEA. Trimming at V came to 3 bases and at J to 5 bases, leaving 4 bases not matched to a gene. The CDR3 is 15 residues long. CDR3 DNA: TGTGCCAGCAGCTTGGGACAGGGGGTAAAAGATACGCAGTATTTT. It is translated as CASSLGQGVKDTQYF.

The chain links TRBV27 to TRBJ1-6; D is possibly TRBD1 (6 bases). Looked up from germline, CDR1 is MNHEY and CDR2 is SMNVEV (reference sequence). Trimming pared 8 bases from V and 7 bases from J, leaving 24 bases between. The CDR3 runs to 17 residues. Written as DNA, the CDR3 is TGTGCCAGCCTACCGTGGGGTACAGGGATAAAGAATTCACCCCTCCACTTT. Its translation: CASLPWGTGIKNSPLHF.

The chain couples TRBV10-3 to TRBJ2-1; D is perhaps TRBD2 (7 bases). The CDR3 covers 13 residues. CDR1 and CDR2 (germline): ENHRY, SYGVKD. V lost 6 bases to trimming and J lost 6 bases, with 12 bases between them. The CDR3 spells CAIRAGAVNEQFF. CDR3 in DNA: TGTGCCATCAGGGCGGGGGCTGTCAATGAGCAGTTCTTC.

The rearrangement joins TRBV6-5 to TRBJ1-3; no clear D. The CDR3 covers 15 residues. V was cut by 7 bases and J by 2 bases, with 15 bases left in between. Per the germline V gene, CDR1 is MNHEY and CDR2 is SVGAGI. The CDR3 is CASTPNPGTGNTIYF. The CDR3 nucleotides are TGTGCCAGCACCCCTAACCCCGGGACTGGAAACACCATATATTTT.

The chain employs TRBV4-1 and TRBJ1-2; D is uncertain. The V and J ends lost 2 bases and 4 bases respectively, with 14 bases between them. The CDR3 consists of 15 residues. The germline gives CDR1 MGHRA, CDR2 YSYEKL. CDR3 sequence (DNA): TGCGCCAGCAGCCAATCTCCGAGGCCGGGCTATGGCTACACCTTC. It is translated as CASSQSPRPGYGYTF.

CDR3 residues: CASSLNGSNSPLHF. The DNA for the CDR3 is TGTGCCAGCAGCTTAAATGGGAGTAATTCACCCCTCCACTTT. The chain employs TRBV7-3 and TRBJ1-6; D unclear. CDR3 length: 14 residues. Germline V lookup: CDR1 SGHTA, CDR2 FQGTGA. Trimming stripped 1 base from V and 6 bases from J, with 7 bases between.

In DNA, the CDR3 is TGTGCCAGCAGCCCCGGGAGCTACAATGAGCAGTTCTTC. Amino acids: CASSPGSYNEQFF. This chain joins TRBV6-5 and TRBJ2-1, with D tentatively TRBD2 (6 bases). The CDR3 extends over 13 amino acids. Trimming left V 6 bases short and J 3 bases short, with 9 bases between. CDR1 and CDR2 (germline): MNHEY, SVGAGI.

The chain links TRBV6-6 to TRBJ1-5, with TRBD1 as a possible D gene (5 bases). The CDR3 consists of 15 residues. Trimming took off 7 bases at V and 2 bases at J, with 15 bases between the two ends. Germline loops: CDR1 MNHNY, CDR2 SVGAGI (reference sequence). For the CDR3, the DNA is TGTGCCAGCATACTGACAGTGCGTGGCAATCAGCCCCAGCATTTT. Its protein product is CASILTVRGNQPQHF.

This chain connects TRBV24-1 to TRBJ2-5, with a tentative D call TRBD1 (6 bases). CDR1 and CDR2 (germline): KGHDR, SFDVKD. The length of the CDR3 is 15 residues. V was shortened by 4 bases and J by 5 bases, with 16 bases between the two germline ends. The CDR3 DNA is TGTGCCACCAGTGACCCAAGGGGCACAGGGGAGACCCAGTACTTC. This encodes CATSDPRGTGETQYF.

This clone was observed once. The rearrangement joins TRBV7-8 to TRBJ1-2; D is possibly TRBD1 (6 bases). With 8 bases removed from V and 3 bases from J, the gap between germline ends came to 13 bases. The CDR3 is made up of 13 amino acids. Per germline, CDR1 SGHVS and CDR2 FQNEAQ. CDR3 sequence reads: CASSVGQYYGYTF. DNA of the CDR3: TGTGCCAGCTCCGTAGGACAGTACTATGGCTACACCTTC.

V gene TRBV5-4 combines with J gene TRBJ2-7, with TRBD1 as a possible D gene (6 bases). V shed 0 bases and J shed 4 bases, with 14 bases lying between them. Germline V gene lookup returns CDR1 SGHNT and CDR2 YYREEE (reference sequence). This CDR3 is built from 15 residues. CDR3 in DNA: TGTGCCAGCAGCTTGGCCCCAGGGGAAAGGTACGAGCAGTACTTC. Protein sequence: CASSLAPGERYEQYF.

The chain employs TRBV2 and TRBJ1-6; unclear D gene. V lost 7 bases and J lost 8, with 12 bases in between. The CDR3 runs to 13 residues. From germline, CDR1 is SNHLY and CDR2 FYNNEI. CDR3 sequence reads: CASTEVPYSPLHF. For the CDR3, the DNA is TGTGCCAGCACGGAGGTCCCCTATTCACCCCTCCACTTT.

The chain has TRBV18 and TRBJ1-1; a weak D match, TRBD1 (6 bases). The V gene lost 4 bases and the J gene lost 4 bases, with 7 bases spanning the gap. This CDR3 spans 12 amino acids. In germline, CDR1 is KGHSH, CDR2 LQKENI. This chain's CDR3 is CASSHRVTEAFF. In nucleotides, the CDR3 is TGTGCCAGCTCACACAGGGTCACTGAAGCTTTCTTT.

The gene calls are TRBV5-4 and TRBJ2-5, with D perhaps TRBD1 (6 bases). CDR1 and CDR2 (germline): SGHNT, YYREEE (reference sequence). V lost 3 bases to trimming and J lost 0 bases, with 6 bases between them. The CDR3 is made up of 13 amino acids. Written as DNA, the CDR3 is TGTGCCAGCAGCTGGACAGACCAAGAGACCCAGTACTTC. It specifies CASSWTDQETQYF.

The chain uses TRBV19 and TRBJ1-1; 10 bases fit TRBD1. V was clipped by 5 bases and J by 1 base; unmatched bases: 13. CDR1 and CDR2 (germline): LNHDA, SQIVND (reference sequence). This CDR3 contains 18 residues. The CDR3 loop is CASSSSRQGAKKNTEAFF. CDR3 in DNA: TGTGCCAGTAGTTCCTCTAGACAGGGGGCTAAAAAGAACACTGAAGCTTTCTTT.

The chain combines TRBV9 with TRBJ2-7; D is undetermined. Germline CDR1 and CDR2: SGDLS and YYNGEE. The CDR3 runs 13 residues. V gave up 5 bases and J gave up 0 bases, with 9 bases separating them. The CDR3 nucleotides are TGTGCCAGCAGAGCGACGGACTCCTACGAGCAGTACTTC. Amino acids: CASRATDSYEQYF.

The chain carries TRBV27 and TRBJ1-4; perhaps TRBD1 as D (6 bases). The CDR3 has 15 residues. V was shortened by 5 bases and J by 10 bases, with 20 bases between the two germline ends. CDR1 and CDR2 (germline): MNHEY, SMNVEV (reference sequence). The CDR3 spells CASSASGTLTGKLFF. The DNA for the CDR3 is TGTGCCAGCAGTGCCTCCGGGACACTCACGGGAAAACTGTTTTTT.

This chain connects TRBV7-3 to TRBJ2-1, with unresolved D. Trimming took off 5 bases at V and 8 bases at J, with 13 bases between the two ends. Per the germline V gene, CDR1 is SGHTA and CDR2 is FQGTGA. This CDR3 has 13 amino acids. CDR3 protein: CASSLGSGHEQFF. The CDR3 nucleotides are TGTGCCAGCAGCCTAGGATCTGGCCATGAGCAGTTCTTC.

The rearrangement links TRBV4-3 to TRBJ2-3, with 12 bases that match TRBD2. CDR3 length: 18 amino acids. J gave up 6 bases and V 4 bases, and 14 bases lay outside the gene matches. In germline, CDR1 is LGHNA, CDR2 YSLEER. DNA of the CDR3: TGCGCCAGCAGCCGACAACTAGCGGGGGGAAGACTCGGGGATACGCAGTATTTT. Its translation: CASSRQLAGGRLGDTQYF.

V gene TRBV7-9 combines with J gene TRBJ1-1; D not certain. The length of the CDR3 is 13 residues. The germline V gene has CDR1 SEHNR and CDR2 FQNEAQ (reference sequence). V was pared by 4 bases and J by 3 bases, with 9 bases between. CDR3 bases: TGTGCCAGCAGCTACCGCGGGGACACTGAAGCTTTCTTT. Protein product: CASSYRGDTEAFF.

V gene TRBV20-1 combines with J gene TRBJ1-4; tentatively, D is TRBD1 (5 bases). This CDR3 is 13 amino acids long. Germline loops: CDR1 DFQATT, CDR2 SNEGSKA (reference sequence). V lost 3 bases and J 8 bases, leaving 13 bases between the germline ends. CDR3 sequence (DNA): TGCAGTGCTAGTCTCGGGGGGAACGAAAAACTGTTTTTT. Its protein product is CSASLGGNEKLFF.

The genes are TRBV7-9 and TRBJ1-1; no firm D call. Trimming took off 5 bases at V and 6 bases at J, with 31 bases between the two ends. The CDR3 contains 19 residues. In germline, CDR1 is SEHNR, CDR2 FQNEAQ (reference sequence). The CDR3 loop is CASSPPGRPSWQTFAEAFF. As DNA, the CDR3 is TGTGCCAGCAGCCCCCCGGGTCGGCCTTCATGGCAGACTTTTGCTGAAGCTTTCTTT.